Listed below are T cell receptor beta chains from one sample, sequenced in a study of T cell repertoires in cytomegalovirus infection. Using its own MiXCR run on the reads, TCRdb lists one record per CDR3 protein. The sample lists under 250,000 distinct CDR3 sequences, approximately 13% occurring once. Sequencing was performed on PBMCs. These TCRs come from a human donor in good health (CMV status not recorded). Some clones in this sample may be carry-over from other donors' samples. CDR3s include the opening cysteine and the closing phenylalanine or tryptophan. A D gene is named only where the DNA matches it firmly. Some rows mark clone size as missing; the rest say once, few, many or name a class of expanded clone.

clone_size j_call d_call v_call cdr3_nt cdr3_aa
many TRBJ1-1 TRBD1 TRBV7-9 TGTGCCAGCAGCCGAGGACAGGCGAACACTGAAGCTTTCTTT CASSRGQANTEAFF
many TRBJ2-1 NA TRBV6-1 TGTGCCAGCAGTGAAGAGGGTCTGTCCTACAATGAGCAGTTCTTC CASSEEGLSYNEQFF
many TRBJ1-1 NA TRBV12-3/TRBV12-4 TGTGCCAGCAGTCCCCTCAGGGAAACTGAAGCTTTCTTT CASSPLRETEAFF
many TRBJ1-1 TRBD1 TRBV7-2 TGTGCCAGCAGCCCCCGGACAGGGGCCTCGAACACTGAAGCTTTCTTT CASSPRTGASNTEAFF
few TRBJ1-2 NA TRBV5-1 TGCGCCAGCAGCGCGGCTCGCGTCGATGGCTACACCTTC CASSAARVDGYTF
many TRBJ2-5 TRBD1 TRBV28 TGTGCCAGCGGTATCCCCACAGGGGGACAAGAGACCCAGTACTTC CASGIPTGGQETQYF
NA TRBJ1-6 NA TRBV2 TGTGCCAGCAGTGTTGAGGGGGTCGAGTCACCCCTCCACTTT CASSVEGVESPLHF
many TRBJ1-2 TRBD1 TRBV7-2 TGTGCCAGCAGCTCCGCGGGACAGTCCTATGGCTACACCTTC CASSSAGQSYGYTF
many TRBJ1-5 NA TRBV29-1 TGCAGCGTTGAAACACCGGGACTCAGCGCCCAGCATTTT CSVETPGLSAQHF
NA TRBJ2-7 NA TRBV15 TGTGCCACCAGCAGAGATAGCACCACCTACGAGCAGTACTTC CATSRDSTTYEQYF
NA TRBJ1-1 NA TRBV20-1 TGCAGTGCTCGGGGACAGAACACTGAAGCTTTCTTT CSARGQNTEAFF
NA TRBJ2-4 TRBD2 TRBV29-1 TGCGGCGTTGTAACCGGGGGGGGTGCCAAAAACATTCAGTACTTC CGVVTGGGAKNIQYF
NA TRBJ2-3 NA TRBV6-2/TRBV6-3 TGTGCCAGCAGTTCCCGGGACGGCACAGATACGCAGTATTTT CASSSRDGTDTQYF
many TRBJ2-1 NA TRBV7-2 TGTGCCAGCAGCTTACAGGGGACAAACGATGAGCAGTTCTTC CASSLQGTNDEQFF
NA TRBJ2-2 TRBD1 TRBV7-6 TGTGCCAGCAGTGGAGGACAGGGGAGATCCGGGGAGCTGTTTTTT CASSGGQGRSGELFF
few TRBJ2-1 TRBD1 TRBV20-1 TGCAGTGCTAAGTCGGCGGGACAGGGCCTAGGAGAGCAGTTCTTC CSAKSAGQGLGEQFF
NA TRBJ2-5 NA TRBV14 TGTGCCAGCAGCCAAGGGGGGGCCAAAGGGACCCAGTACTTC CASSQGGAKGTQYF
many TRBJ2-7 TRBD2 TRBV2 TGTGCCAGCAGTGAGGCTTTGAGCGGGAGGTTCTCCTACGAGCAGTACTTC CASSEALSGRFSYEQYF
many TRBJ1-5 TRBD1 TRBV7-8 TGTGCCAGCAGCCCAGGGACAGCAGCTGGAGTTAGCAATCAGCCCCAGCATTTT CASSPGTAAGVSNQPQHF
few TRBJ1-2 TRBD1 TRBV6-2/TRBV6-3 TGTGCCAGCAGTCCCGGGGACAGGATCTCCGGCTACACCTTC CASSPGDRISGYTF
many TRBJ2-7 NA TRBV11-2 TGTGCCAGCAGCCCCCGAGGCGAGCAGTACTTC CASSPRGEQYF
few TRBJ1-2 NA TRBV4-1 TGCGCCAGCAGCCAGGTTTGGGGGCATGACTATGGCTACACCTTC CASSQVWGHDYGYTF